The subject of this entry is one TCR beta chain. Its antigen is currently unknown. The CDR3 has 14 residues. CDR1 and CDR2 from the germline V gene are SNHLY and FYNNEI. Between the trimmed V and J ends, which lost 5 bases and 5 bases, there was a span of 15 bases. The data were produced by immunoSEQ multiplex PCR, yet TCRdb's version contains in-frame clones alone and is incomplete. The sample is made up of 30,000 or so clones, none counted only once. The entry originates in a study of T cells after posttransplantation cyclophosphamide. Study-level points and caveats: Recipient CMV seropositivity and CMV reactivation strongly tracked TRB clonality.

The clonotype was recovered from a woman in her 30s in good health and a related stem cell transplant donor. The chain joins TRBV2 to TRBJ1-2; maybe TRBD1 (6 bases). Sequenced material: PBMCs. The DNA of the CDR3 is TGTGCCAGCAGTCGCGGGGGCGTTGGGTATGGCTACACCTTC. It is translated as CASSRGGVGYGYTF.